This TCR beta chain came from a study of blood T cells in healthy people across ages. General study points: Diversity of TCR beta per million T cells declined in a roughly linear way with age. There were more naive CD4+ cells and higher diversity in long-lived donors than in aged donors.

Primers used in a second PCR of roughly 6 to 11 cycles were a sample-barcoded 5' primer and a J-beta primer mix. Via MiXCR, TCRdb re-called the 5' RACE reads, giving one row per CDR3 protein. The table shows some 550,000 distinct CDR3 sequences, with 40% to 55% occurring only once. CDR3 length: 17 residues. The V end was cut by 4 bases, the J end by 0 bases, with 15 bases between. Per germline, CDR1 SGHTA and CDR2 FQGNSA. This clonotype has a handful of counts. Antigen: not known. This chain connects TRBV7-2 to TRBJ1-4; D is unclear. The clonotype was recovered from an elderly man in good health. Sequencing was carried out using blood. The CDR3: CASSWRQGPSTNEKLFF. CDR3 nucleotides: TGTGCCAGCAGCTGGCGACAAGGGCCGTCAACTAATGAAAAACTGTTTTTT.